This T cell receptor (beta chain) was sequenced for a study of blood T cells in healthy people across ages. Combining a sample-barcoded 5' primer with a J-beta primer mix, a second PCR ran for roughly 7 to 11 cycles. TCRdb fed the 5' RACE reads into MiXCR, producing one record per CDR3 protein. The sample carries some 640,000 distinct CDR3 sequences, about half recorded once. The CDR3 contains 14 residues. Trimming took 7 bases from V and 2 from J, leaving 14 bases between them. This sequence was found in an older woman in good health. Sequenced input: blood. The chain recombines TRBV12-3 or TRBV12-4 with TRBJ1-2; no clear D. In DNA form, the CDR3 reads TGTGCCAGCATGGGTTTGGGCCAGAACTATGGCTACACCTTC. It translates to CASMGLGQNYGYTF.